One sample yielded the 18 T cell receptor beta chains listed below, sequenced in a study of cytomegalovirus exposure and HLA in healthy donors. The data were produced by immunoSEQ multiplex PCR, yet TCRdb's version contains in-frame clones alone and is incomplete. The sample lists tens of thousands of clones; approximately 97% were seen once. Source material: PBMCs. The receptors were gathered from a woman under 30 in good health and CMV-seropositive.

This chain links TRBV5-6 with TRBJ1-3, with D possibly being TRBD1 (6 bases). The CDR3 runs to 13 residues. Germline assignment: CDR1 SGHDT and CDR2 YYEEEE. V was pared by 6 bases and J by 6 bases, with 13 bases between. CDR3 sequence (DNA): TGTGCCAGCAACCCGGCAGGGGTAAACACCATATATTTT. Amino acids: CASNPAGVNTIYF. Full variable domain (missing parts from reference TRBV5-6 and TRBJ1-3): DAGVTQSPTHLIKTRGQQVTLRCSPKSGHDTVSWYQQALGQGPQFIFQYYEEEERQRGNFPDRFSGHQFPNYSSELNVNALLLGDSALYLCASNPAGVNTIYFGEGSWLTVV.

V and J are TRBV19 and TRBJ2-1, with 7 bases aligning to TRBD1. With 3 bases clipped from V and 3 bases from J, the junction kept 5 bases outside the gene matches. Looked up from germline, CDR1 is LNHDA and CDR2 is SQIVND (reference sequence). This CDR3 is 15 amino acids long. The CDR3 here is CASSIGDRFYNEQFF. CDR3 nucleotide sequence: TGTGCCAGTAGTATTGGGGACAGATTCTACAATGAGCAGTTCTTC.

V is TRBV5-1 and J is TRBJ2-1; D uncertain. V gave up 2 bases and J gave up 7 bases, with 7 bases separating them. The CDR3 sequence is 12 residues long. In germline, CDR1 is SGHRS, CDR2 YFSETQ. CDR3 protein: CASSFRQNEQFF. CDR3 in DNA: TGCGCCAGCAGCTTTAGACAAAATGAGCAGTTCTTC.

V gene TRBV7-2 combines with J gene TRBJ1-1, with TRBD1 as a possible D gene (6 bases). Between the trimmed V and J ends, which lost 7 bases and 0 bases, there was a span of 15 bases. The CDR3 is 15 residues long. CDR1 and CDR2 (germline): SGHTA, FQGNSA. Here the CDR3 DNA reads TGTGCCAGCAAGTTCACAGGGCCTATGAACACTGAAGCTTTCTTT. Residues: CASKFTGPMNTEAFF.

The J gene is TRBJ2-7, the V gene TRBV19; 12 bases match TRBD2. The CDR3 consists of 14 residues. V dropped 4 bases and J dropped 2; count of bases not matched to a gene: 0. CDR1 is LNHDA and CDR2 is SQIVND in the germline V gene (reference sequence). The CDR3 DNA reads TGTGCCAGTAGTACTAGCGGGAGGGCCTACGAGCAGTACTTC. Translating it yields CASSTSGRAYEQYF.

This rearrangement joins TRBV5-4 to TRBJ2-3; TRBD2 aligns across 10 bases. Trimming removed 0 bases from V and 3 bases from J; junction bases left unmatched: 4. CDR3 length equals 16 residues. Germline V CDR1 and CDR2: SGHNT, YYREEE (reference sequence). CDR3 region: CASSLESGRATDTQYF. As DNA, the CDR3 is TGTGCCAGCAGCTTGGAAAGCGGGAGGGCGACAGATACGCAGTATTTT.

The chain combines TRBV29-1 with TRBJ2-7; 7 nucleotides line up with TRBD1. The germline V gene encodes CDR1 SQVTM and CDR2 ANQGSEA. V shed 5 bases, J shed 3 bases, and the junction held 1 base outside the gene matches. This CDR3 is built from 11 residues. DNA of the CDR3: TGCAGCGTTCAGGGGGACTACGAGCAGTACTTC. This codes for CSVQGDYEQYF.

The chain links TRBV29-1 to TRBJ2-7, with D unclear. The CDR3 is made up of 12 amino acids. CDR1 SQVTM and CDR2 ANQGSEA come from the germline V gene. V gave up 4 bases and J gave up 3 bases, with 10 bases separating them. CDR3 protein: CSVVSNIYEQYF. The CDR3 region has the DNA TGCAGCGTTGTCAGTAACATCTACGAGCAGTACTTC.

The sample holds one count of this clone. This chain connects TRBV7-9 to TRBJ2-1; 10 bases map to TRBD1. The CDR3 has 16 amino acids. Germline V lookup: CDR1 SEHNR, CDR2 FQNEAQ (reference sequence). V trimming: 0 bases; J trimming: 8 bases; junction bases outside the gene matches: 7. CDR3 region: CASSLAGTGVEDEQFF. The CDR3 DNA reads TGTGCCAGCAGCTTAGCCGGGACAGGGGTTGAGGATGAGCAGTTCTTC. The whole variable domain, remainder taken from reference TRBV7-9 and TRBJ2-1, is DTGVSQNPRHKITKRGQNVTFRCDPISEHNRLYWYRQTLGQGPEFLTYFQNEAQLEKSRLLSDRFSAERPKGSFSTLEIQRTEQGDSAMYLCASSLAGTGVEDEQFFGPGTRLTVL.

The V gene is TRBV5-6, the J gene TRBJ2-1, with D perhaps matching TRBD2 (7 bases). This CDR3 is 16 amino acids long. Germline values: CDR1 SGHDT, CDR2 YYEEEE. The V gene lost 2 bases and the J gene lost 0 bases, with 12 bases spanning the gap. CDR3 sequence: CASSFWGGSSYNEQFF. The DNA for the CDR3 is TGTGCCAGCAGCTTTTGGGGGGGCAGCTCCTACAATGAGCAGTTCTTC.

This chain joins TRBV29-1 and TRBJ2-7, with a possible D match to TRBD2 (5 bases). The CDR3 consists of 15 residues. Germline V CDR1 and CDR2: SQVTM, ANQGSEA. Trimming took 5 bases from V and 6 from J, leaving 23 bases between them. The CDR3 DNA reads as TGCAGCGTTTCGGTCTGGTGGGAGAGTAAGGGCGAGCAGTACTTC. This gives the protein CSVSVWWESKGEQYF.

In its sample, this clone was seen once. V and J are TRBV6-6 and TRBJ1-1; D is ambiguous. Trimming shortened V by 6 bases and J by 1 base, and 6 bases separated the two germline ends. Per the germline V gene, CDR1 is MNHNY and CDR2 is SVGAGI (reference sequence). The CDR3 totals 12 residues. This CDR3 reads CASREGNTEAFF. The CDR3 bases are TGTGCCAGCAGGGAGGGGAACACTGAAGCTTTCTTT.

The rearrangement uses TRBV19 and TRBJ1-3; no firm D call. V was cut by 9 bases and J by 0 bases, with 15 bases left in between. This CDR3 comprises 15 residues. Germline loops: CDR1 LNHDA, CDR2 SQIVND (reference sequence). The CDR3 coding sequence is TGTGCCAGCCGGGAAACACTCTCCTCTGGAAACACCATATATTTT. Translation: CASRETLSSGNTIYF.

V and J are TRBV27 and TRBJ2-7; the match to TRBD1 covers 7 bases. Germline CDR1 MNHEY, CDR2 SMNVEV (reference sequence). The CDR3 covers 14 residues. The V segment lost 5 bases and the J segment 2 bases; nucleotides outside the gene matches: 6. CDR3 sequence: CASSPTQGAYEQYF. Here the CDR3 DNA reads TGTGCCAGCAGTCCAACCCAGGGGGCCTACGAGCAGTACTTC.

The count of this clone is one. The chain employs TRBV7-8 and TRBJ1-4; D is unclear. This CDR3 spans 16 amino acids. Germline V lookup: CDR1 SGHVS, CDR2 FQNEAQ. V was cut by 2 bases and J by 0 bases, with 10 bases left in between. The CDR3 protein is CASSLLAGATNEKLFF. CDR3 DNA: TGTGCCAGCAGCTTATTGGCAGGCGCAACTAATGAAAAACTGTTTTTT.

This chain joins TRBV7-2 and TRBJ2-5, with D maybe TRBD1 (6 bases). Germline values: CDR1 SGHTA, CDR2 FQGNSA. V dropped 0 bases and J dropped 5 bases, with 10 bases sitting between them. This CDR3 contains 14 residues. CDR3 DNA: TGTGCCAGCAGCTTAGCTGGGGGCGGGGAGACCCAGTACTTC. Translating gives CASSLAGGGETQYF.

The chain couples TRBV4-2 to TRBJ2-1; 8 bases fit TRBD1. The ends lost 0 bases at V and 8 bases at J; junction bases unmatched: 0. This CDR3 region has 13 residues. CDR1 and CDR2 from the germline V gene are LGHNA and YNFKEQ. CDR3 sequence (DNA): TGTGCCAGCAGCCAAGAGACAGGGGATGAGCAGTTCTTC. Its translation: CASSQETGDEQFF.

V usage is TRBV28 and J usage is TRBJ1-1; 7 positions agree with TRBD1. Germline V lookup: CDR1 MDHEN, CDR2 SYDVKM. The J segment lost 5 bases and the V segment lost 6 bases, leaving 9 bases of the junction unmatched. The CDR3 loop spans 14 amino acids. The CDR3 sequence is CASRLDRSRTEAFF. The CDR3 DNA is TGTGCCAGCAGACTGGACAGGTCTAGAACTGAAGCTTTCTTT. Together with reference TRBV28 and TRBJ1-1, the CDR3 gives the full variable domain: DVKVTQSSRYLVKRTGEKVFLECVQDMDHENMFWYRQDPGLGLRLIYFSYDVKMKEKGDIPEGYSVSREKKERFSLILESASTNQTSMYLCASRLDRSRTEAFFGQGTRLTVV.